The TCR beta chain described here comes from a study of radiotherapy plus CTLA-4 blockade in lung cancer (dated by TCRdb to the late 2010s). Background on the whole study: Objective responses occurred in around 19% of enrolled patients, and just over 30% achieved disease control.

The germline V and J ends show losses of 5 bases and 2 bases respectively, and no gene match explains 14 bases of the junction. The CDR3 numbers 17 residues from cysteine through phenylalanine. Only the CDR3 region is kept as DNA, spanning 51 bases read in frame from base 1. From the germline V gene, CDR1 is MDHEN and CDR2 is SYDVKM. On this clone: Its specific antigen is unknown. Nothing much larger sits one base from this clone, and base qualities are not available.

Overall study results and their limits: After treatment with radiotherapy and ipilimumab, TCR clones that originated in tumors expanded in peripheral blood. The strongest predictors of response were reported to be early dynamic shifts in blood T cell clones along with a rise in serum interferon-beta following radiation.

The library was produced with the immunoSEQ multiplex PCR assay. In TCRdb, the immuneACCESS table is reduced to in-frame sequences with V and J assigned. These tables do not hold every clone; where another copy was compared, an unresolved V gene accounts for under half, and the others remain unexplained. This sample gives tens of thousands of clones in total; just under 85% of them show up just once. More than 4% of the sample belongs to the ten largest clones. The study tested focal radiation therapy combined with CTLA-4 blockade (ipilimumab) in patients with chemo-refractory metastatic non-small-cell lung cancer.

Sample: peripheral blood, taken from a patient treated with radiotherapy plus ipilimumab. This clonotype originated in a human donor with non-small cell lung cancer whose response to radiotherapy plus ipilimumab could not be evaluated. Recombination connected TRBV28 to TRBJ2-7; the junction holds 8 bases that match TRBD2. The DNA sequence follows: TGTGCCAGCAGTCTTAGGGACCTAGCGGGTCTTCCCTACGAGCAGTACTTC. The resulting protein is CASSLRDLAGLPYEQYF.